The 28 T cell receptor beta chains below come from one sample, sequenced in a study of blood T cell repertoires in COVID-19. Clones were read by immunoSEQ multiplex PCR, and TCRdb kept only the in-frame ones, dropping some. Here the sample spans 95,000 to 150,000 clones, around nine tenths being singletons. Source material: peripheral blood. The receptors were gathered from a man aged 45-60 years with COVID-19, enrolled during active disease.

The V gene is TRBV2, the J gene TRBJ1-2; D may be TRBD1 (5 bases). The germline V gene encodes CDR1 SNHLY and CDR2 FYNNEI. The CDR3 consists of 13 residues. V dropped 4 bases and J dropped 4 bases, with 10 bases sitting between them. The CDR3 DNA reads as TGTGCCAGCAGTGCGGGGGTTGGCTATGGCTACACCTTC. Amino acid sequence: CASSAGVGYGYTF.

This clone was recorded a few times. The genes are TRBV7-8 and TRBJ1-4; no firm D call. Germline-derived CDR1 and CDR2 are SGHVS and FQNEAQ. The CDR3 is 16 amino acids. The V gene lost 5 bases and the J gene lost 0 bases, with 13 bases spanning the gap. CDR3 residues: CASSVGGSATNEKLFF. The CDR3 coding sequence is TGTGCCAGCAGCGTAGGTGGTAGTGCAACTAATGAAAAACTGTTTTTT. Supplemented by reference TRBV7-8 and TRBJ1-4, the full variable domain reads GAGVSQSPRYKVAKRGQDVALRCDPISGHVSLFWYQQALGQGPEFLTYFQNEAQLDKSGLPSDRFFAERPEGSVSTLKIQRTQQEDSAVYLCASSVGGSATNEKLFFGSGTQLSVL.

This rearrangement joins TRBV6-5 to TRBJ1-3; a weak D match, TRBD1 (6 bases). This CDR3 contains 14 residues. Germline CDR1 and CDR2: MNHEY and SVGAGI. With 5 bases removed from V and 2 bases from J, the gap between germline ends came to 10 bases. CDR3 amino acids: CASSTGPTGNTIYF. The DNA for the CDR3 is TGTGCCAGCAGTACAGGGCCCACTGGAAACACCATATATTTT.

A few counts support this clone. The chain couples TRBV6-2 or TRBV6-3 to TRBJ2-5; 8 positions agree with TRBD1. CDR1 is MNHEY and CDR2 is SVGEGT in the germline V gene. V gave up 6 bases and J gave up 5 bases; unmatched junction bases: 20. The CDR3 has 18 amino acids. The CDR3 loop reads CASSSLSRRDRPAETQYF. As DNA, the CDR3 is TGTGCCAGCAGCTCGCTGAGCCGCCGGGACAGGCCGGCGGAGACCCAGTACTTC.

The table lists this clone with a count of one. The rearrangement joins TRBV7-2 to TRBJ2-3, with TRBD2 identical over 9 bases. The CDR3 length is 15 residues. Germline values: CDR1 SGHTA, CDR2 FQGNSA. V was pared by 7 bases and J by 5 bases, with 10 bases of the junction left unmatched. The chain's CDR3 is CASTVAGARGDTQYF. DNA for the CDR3: TGTGCCAGCACCGTAGCGGGAGCGCGCGGAGATACGCAGTATTTT.

The chain joins TRBV24-1 to TRBJ1-5; tentatively, D is TRBD1 (5 bases). V gave up 3 bases and J gave up 8 bases, with 10 bases separating them. CDR1 and CDR2 (germline): KGHDR, SFDVKD. The CDR3 has 13 amino acids. Written as DNA, the CDR3 is TGTGCCACCAGTGATATTGACAGAGAGCCCCAGCATTTT. Translation: CATSDIDREPQHF.

This clone was detected only once. The rearrangement uses TRBV7-8 and TRBJ1-2; TRBD1 might be the D (6 bases). Trimming took off 5 bases at V and 8 bases at J, with 9 bases between the two ends. Germline V gives CDR1 SGHVS, CDR2 FQNEAQ. The CDR3 runs to 11 residues. CDR3 DNA sequence: TGTGCCAGCAGCCCAGGGGAAGGCTACACCTTC. It translates to CASSPGEGYTF. The full variable domain, with the rest looked up from reference TRBV7-8 and TRBJ1-2, is GAGVSQSPRYKVAKRGQDVALRCDPISGHVSLFWYQQALGQGPEFLTYFQNEAQLDKSGLPSDRFFAERPEGSVSTLKIQRTQQEDSAVYLCASSPGEGYTFGSGTRLTVV.

This clone was found once. The rearrangement links TRBV6-2 or TRBV6-3 to TRBJ2-1; TRBD1 is a possible D gene (5 bases). V was trimmed by 3 bases and J by 8 bases, leaving 20 bases between them. Looked up from germline, CDR1 is MNHEY and CDR2 is SVGEGT. The CDR3 consists of 16 residues. The CDR3 spells CASSYGQPGWIDEQFF. The DNA for the CDR3 is TGTGCCAGCAGTTATGGTCAGCCAGGGTGGATCGATGAGCAGTTCTTC.

The V gene is TRBV10-3, the J gene TRBJ2-1; 7 bases align to TRBD1. Germline V gene data show CDR1 as ENHRY and CDR2 as SYGVKD. The V segment lost 0 bases and the J segment 2 bases; nucleotides outside the gene matches: 7. The length of the CDR3 is 17 residues. CDR3 residues: CAISESSRTGAYNEQFF. CDR3 coding DNA: TGTGCCATCAGTGAGTCGTCTAGGACAGGAGCCTACAATGAGCAGTTCTTC.

The chain carries TRBV7-9 and TRBJ2-1; 12 bases match TRBD2. The J segment lost 15 bases and the V segment lost 5 bases, leaving 5 bases of the junction unmatched. CDR1 is SEHNR, CDR2 FQNEAQ, per germline (reference sequence). The length of the CDR3 is 12 residues. The CDR3, as DNA: TGTGCCAGCAGCAAACTAGCGGGAGGTATGTTCTTC. It yields the protein CASSKLAGGMFF.

CDR3 in amino acids: CASSWTIGTDTQYF. Written as DNA, the CDR3 is TGTGCCAGCAGCTGGACTATAGGCACAGATACGCAGTATTTT. The chain combines TRBV5-4 with TRBJ2-3; D is perhaps TRBD2 (6 bases). The CDR3 runs to 14 residues. Trimming shortened V by 3 bases and J by 1 base, and 9 bases separated the two germline ends. Per germline, CDR1 SGHNT and CDR2 YYREEE (reference sequence).

The V and J genes are TRBV5-1 and TRBJ2-1, with 9 positions matching TRBD2. The V gene end was trimmed by 6 bases and the J gene end by 4 bases; junction bases not matched to a gene: 5. The length of the CDR3 is 14 residues. The germline gives CDR1 SGHRS, CDR2 YFSETQ. The CDR3 spells CASTVTSGYNEQFF. The CDR3 region has the DNA TGCGCCAGCACCGTGACTAGCGGATACAATGAGCAGTTCTTC.

The V gene is TRBV2, the J gene TRBJ2-1; D perhaps matches TRBD1 (6 bases). The CDR3 sequence is 13 residues long. From germline, CDR1 is SNHLY and CDR2 FYNNEI. With 9 bases removed from V and 6 bases from J, the gap between germline ends came to 15 bases. The CDR3, as DNA: TGTGCCAGGGGGGCAGGGGCGATCAATGAGCAGTTCTTC. Protein product: CARGAGAINEQFF.

The chain joins TRBV6-4 to TRBJ1-1; 8 bases line up with TRBD1. Germline-derived CDR1 and CDR2 are MRHNA and SNTAGT. Trimming cost V 3 bases and J 4 bases; bases outside gene matches: 4. CDR3 length: 14 amino acids. The CDR3 is CASSETGEGTEAFF. DNA of the CDR3: TGTGCCAGCAGTGAGACAGGGGAGGGCACTGAAGCTTTCTTT.

The gene calls are TRBV19 and TRBJ1-1, with D perhaps matching TRBD1 (6 bases). Germline V gene lookup returns CDR1 LNHDA and CDR2 SQIVND (reference sequence). V was trimmed by 6 bases and J by 4 bases, leaving 15 bases between them. This CDR3 has 14 residues. For the CDR3, the DNA is TGTGCCAGTAGCTCGACAGGAGGAACCACTGAAGCTTTCTTT. Translating it yields CASSSTGGTTEAFF.

The rearrangement uses TRBV18 and TRBJ1-2, with 10 bases that match TRBD1. Germline trimming cut 8 bases from V and 5 bases from J; bases unmatched to any gene: 11. Germline CDR1 KGHSH, CDR2 LQKENI. There are 15 residues in the CDR3. CDR3 coding DNA: TGTGCCAGCGTGATGGGACAGGGGACCGAATATGGCTACACCTTC. Protein sequence: CASVMGQGTEYGYTF.

This chain connects TRBV24-1 to TRBJ2-5; 8 bases are shared with TRBD2. The CDR3 is 14 residues long. J gave up 5 bases and V 3 bases, and 4 bases lay outside the gene matches. Germline V lookup: CDR1 KGHDR, CDR2 SFDVKD. CDR3 in amino acids: CATSDPAGEETQYF. CDR3 nucleotides: TGTGCCACCAGTGATCCAGCGGGAGAGGAGACCCAGTACTTC.

This chain links TRBV13 with TRBJ2-5, with 7 bases lining up with TRBD1. There are 16 residues in the CDR3. The junction had 13 bases not matched to a gene; V was cut back by 5 bases and J by 4 bases. Germline assignment: CDR1 PRHDT and CDR2 FYEKMQ (reference sequence). In DNA, the CDR3 is TGTGCCAGCAGCCCTAAACGACAGGGCGCGAGAGAGACCCAGTACTTC. It codes for CASSPKRQGARETQYF.

The table lists this clone with a count of one. This chain links TRBV24-1 with TRBJ2-3, with 9 bases matching TRBD2. V lost 5 bases, J lost 7 bases, and 9 bases stayed unmatched. Germline V gene data show CDR1 as KGHDR and CDR2 as SFDVKD. CDR3 length equals 15 residues. CDR3 nucleotide sequence: TGTGCCACCAGTGGTTCGCGGGAGGGCCTCAATACGCAGTATTTT. It specifies CATSGSREGLNTQYF.

The J gene is TRBJ2-5, the V gene TRBV6-5, with D uncertain. V lost 8 bases and J lost 6, with 10 bases in between. The length of the CDR3 is 11 residues. From germline, CDR1 is MNHEY and CDR2 SVGAGI. DNA for the CDR3: TGTGCCAGCTTGAAACATAAGACCCAGTACTTC. Residues: CASLKHKTQYF.

The chain has TRBV5-4 and TRBJ2-5; 11 bases are a match to TRBD2. Germline assignment: CDR1 SGHNT and CDR2 YYREEE (reference sequence). The CDR3 spans 16 residues. The ends lost 4 bases at V and 5 bases at J; junction bases unmatched: 10. The CDR3 region is CASSPNLAGGMETQYF. The CDR3 bases are TGTGCCAGCAGCCCTAATCTAGCGGGAGGTATGGAGACCCAGTACTTC.

As concerns this clone: This sample also contains other DNA sequences that code for the same CDR3. The chain combines TRBV19 with TRBJ1-1; tentative D call: TRBD1 (5 bases). Deletions cut 1 base from V and 1 base from J, with 7 bases between. There are 14 residues in the CDR3. The V gene's germline CDR1 is LNHDA and CDR2 SQIVND (reference sequence). CDR3 nucleotide sequence: TGTGCCAGTAGTATAGTCGGGGGGAACACTGAAGCTTTCTTT. It translates to CASSIVGGNTEAFF.

The rearrangement uses TRBV10-1 and TRBJ2-3, with D perhaps matching TRBD2 (7 bases). This CDR3 spans 15 amino acids. Trimming removed 2 bases at V and 2 bases at J, with 11 bases between. In germline, CDR1 is WNHNN, CDR2 SYGVQD (reference sequence). The CDR3 coding sequence is TGCGCCAGCAGTGAGGGGGGGGCGGTCACAGATACGCAGTATTTT. This codes for CASSEGGAVTDTQYF.

This chain uses TRBV6-2 or TRBV6-3 with TRBJ2-1; D is possibly TRBD1 (5 bases). The germline V gene encodes CDR1 MNHEY and CDR2 SVGEGT. CDR3 length: 15 amino acids. The germline V and J ends were trimmed by 1 base and 7 bases, with 14 bases remaining between them. The CDR3 spells CASSYLAGLSNEQFF. CDR3 bases: TGTGCCAGCAGTTACTTGGCAGGGTTGTCGAATGAGCAGTTCTTC.

The rearrangement links TRBV7-2 to TRBJ2-3; 14 bases are shared with TRBD2. The V segment lost 6 bases and the J segment 4 bases; nucleotides outside the gene matches: 6. Germline CDR1 and CDR2: SGHTA and FQGNSA. This CDR3 has 16 amino acids. The CDR3 region has the DNA TGTGCCAGCAGTCGACTAGCGGGAGGGGGGGCAGATACGCAGTATTTT. Its protein product is CASSRLAGGGADTQYF.

The chain recombines TRBV6-2 or TRBV6-3 with TRBJ2-7, with 12 nucleotides matching TRBD2. The CDR3 extends over 17 amino acids. In germline, CDR1 is MNHEY, CDR2 SVGEGT. With 2 bases clipped from V and 1 base from J, the junction kept 6 bases outside the gene matches. CDR3 DNA: TGTGCCAGCAGTTACCTAGCGGGAGGGCCCCGTTCCTACGAGCAGTACTTC. It is translated as CASSYLAGGPRSYEQYF.

The chain is built from TRBV5-1 and TRBJ1-6, with D possibly being TRBD1 (6 bases). The CDR3 sequence is 14 residues long. Germline V lookup: CDR1 SGHRS, CDR2 YFSETQ. V was shortened by 2 bases and J by 6 bases, with 9 bases between the two germline ends. CDR3 protein: CASSFTGTNSPLHF. Written as DNA, the CDR3 is TGCGCCAGCAGCTTTACAGGGACTAATTCACCCCTCCACTTT.

The gene calls are TRBV5-4 and TRBJ2-7; possible D gene TRBD1, 6 bases. V gave up 0 bases and J gave up 2 bases, with 9 bases separating them. This CDR3 is 14 amino acids long. Germline assignment: CDR1 SGHNT and CDR2 YYREEE (reference sequence). As DNA, the CDR3 is TGTGCCAGCAGCTTGGGGGGGCTTCCCTACGAGCAGTACTTC. This translates into CASSLGGLPYEQYF.